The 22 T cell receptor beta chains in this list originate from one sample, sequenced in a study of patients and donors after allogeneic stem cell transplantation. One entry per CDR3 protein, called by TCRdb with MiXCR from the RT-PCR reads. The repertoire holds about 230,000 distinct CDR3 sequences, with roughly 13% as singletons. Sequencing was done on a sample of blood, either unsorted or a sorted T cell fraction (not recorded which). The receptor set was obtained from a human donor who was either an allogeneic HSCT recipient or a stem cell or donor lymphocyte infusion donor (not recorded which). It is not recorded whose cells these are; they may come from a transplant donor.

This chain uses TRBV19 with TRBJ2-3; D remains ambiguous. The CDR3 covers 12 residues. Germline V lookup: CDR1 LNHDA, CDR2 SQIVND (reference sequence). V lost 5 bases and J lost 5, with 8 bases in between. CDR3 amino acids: CASSLDGDTQYF. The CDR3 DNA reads TGTGCCAGTAGTCTCGACGGAGATACGCAGTATTTT. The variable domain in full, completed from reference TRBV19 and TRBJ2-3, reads DGGITQSPKYLFRKEGQNVTLSCEQNLNHDAMYWYRQDPGQGLRLIYYSQIVNDFQKGDIAEGYSVSREKKESFPLTVTSAQKNPTAFYLCASSLDGDTQYFGPGTRLTVL.

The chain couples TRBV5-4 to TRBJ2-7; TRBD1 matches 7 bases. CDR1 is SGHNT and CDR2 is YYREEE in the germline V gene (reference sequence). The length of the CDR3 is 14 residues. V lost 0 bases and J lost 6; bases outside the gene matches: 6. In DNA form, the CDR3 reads TGTGCCAGCAGCTTGGAAGGGGACAGATCCGAGCAGTACTTC. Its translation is CASSLEGDRSEQYF.

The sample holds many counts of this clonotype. The CDR3 region is CASSPISGATYEQYF. CDR3 DNA sequence: TGTGCCAGCAGTCCCATTAGCGGGGCCACCTACGAGCAGTACTTC. The chain is built from TRBV6-1 and TRBJ2-7, with TRBD2 matching over 8 bases. The CDR3 sequence is 15 residues long. CDR1 MNHNS and CDR2 SASEGT come from the germline V gene. V lost 5 bases to trimming and J lost 2 bases; unmatched junction nucleotides: 8.

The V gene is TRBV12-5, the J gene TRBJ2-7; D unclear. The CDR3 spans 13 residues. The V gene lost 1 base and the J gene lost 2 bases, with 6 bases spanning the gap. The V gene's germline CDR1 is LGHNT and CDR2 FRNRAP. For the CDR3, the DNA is TGTGCTAGTGGTTTGGATATGCCCTACGAGCAGTACTTC. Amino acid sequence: CASGLDMPYEQYF.

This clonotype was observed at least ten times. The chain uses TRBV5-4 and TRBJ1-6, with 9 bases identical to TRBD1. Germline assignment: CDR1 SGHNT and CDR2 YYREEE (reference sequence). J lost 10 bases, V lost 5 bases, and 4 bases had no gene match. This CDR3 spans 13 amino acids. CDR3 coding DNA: TGTGCCAGCAGGCCGGGACAGGGATCACCCCTCCACTTT. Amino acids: CASRPGQGSPLHF.

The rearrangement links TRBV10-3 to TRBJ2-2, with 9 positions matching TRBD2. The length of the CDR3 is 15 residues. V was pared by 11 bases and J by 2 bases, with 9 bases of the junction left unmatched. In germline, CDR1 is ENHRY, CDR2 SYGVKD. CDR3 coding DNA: TGTGCCGCCCGCACCGGGACTAGCAACACCGGGGAGCTGTTTTTT. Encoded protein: CAARTGTSNTGELFF.

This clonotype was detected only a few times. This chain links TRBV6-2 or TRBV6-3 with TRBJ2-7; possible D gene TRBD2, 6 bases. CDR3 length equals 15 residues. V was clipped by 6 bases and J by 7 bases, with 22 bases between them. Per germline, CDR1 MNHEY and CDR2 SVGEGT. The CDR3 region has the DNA TGTGCCAGCAGCCCCTCTAGCGTCTTTCTGATTGAGCAGTACTTC. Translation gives CASSPSSVFLIEQYF.

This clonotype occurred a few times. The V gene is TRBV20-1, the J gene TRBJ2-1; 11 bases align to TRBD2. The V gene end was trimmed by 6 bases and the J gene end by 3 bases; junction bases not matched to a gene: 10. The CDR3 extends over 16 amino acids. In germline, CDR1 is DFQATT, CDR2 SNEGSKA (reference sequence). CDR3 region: CSAPKGGTSGYNEQFF. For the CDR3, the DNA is TGCAGTGCCCCCAAAGGCGGGACTAGCGGCTACAATGAGCAGTTCTTC.

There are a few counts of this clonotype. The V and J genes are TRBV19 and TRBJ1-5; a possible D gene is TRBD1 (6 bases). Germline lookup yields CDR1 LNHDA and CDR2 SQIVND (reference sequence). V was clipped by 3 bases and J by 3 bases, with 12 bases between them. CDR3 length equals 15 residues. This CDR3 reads CASSMGGGYNQPQHF. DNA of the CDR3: TGTGCCAGTAGTATGGGGGGGGGCTACAATCAGCCCCAGCATTTT.

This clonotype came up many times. The CDR3 loop is CASSEVGRGYEQYF. CDR3 DNA: TGTGCCAGCAGTGAAGTAGGCAGGGGGTACGAGCAGTACTTC. The chain joins TRBV25-1 to TRBJ2-7; TRBD1 matches 7 bases. V was pared by 2 bases and J by 4 bases, with 5 bases of the junction left unmatched. The CDR3 runs 14 residues. Looked up from germline, CDR1 is MGHDK and CDR2 is SYGVNS.

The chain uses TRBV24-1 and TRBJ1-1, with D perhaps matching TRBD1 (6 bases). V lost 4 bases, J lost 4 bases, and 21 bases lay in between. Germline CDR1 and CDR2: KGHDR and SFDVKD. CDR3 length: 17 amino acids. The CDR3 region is CATSDPGGPGKTTEAFF. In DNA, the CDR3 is TGTGCCACCAGTGACCCCGGGGGGCCTGGGAAGACCACTGAAGCTTTCTTT.

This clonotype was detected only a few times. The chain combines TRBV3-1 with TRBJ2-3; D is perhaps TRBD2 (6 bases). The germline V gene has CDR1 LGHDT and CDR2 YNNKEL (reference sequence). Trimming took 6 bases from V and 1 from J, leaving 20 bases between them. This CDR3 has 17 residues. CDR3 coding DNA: TGTGCCAGCAGTCAAACGGGACTTCAGGCGGGCACAGATACGCAGTATTTT. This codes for CASSQTGLQAGTDTQYF.

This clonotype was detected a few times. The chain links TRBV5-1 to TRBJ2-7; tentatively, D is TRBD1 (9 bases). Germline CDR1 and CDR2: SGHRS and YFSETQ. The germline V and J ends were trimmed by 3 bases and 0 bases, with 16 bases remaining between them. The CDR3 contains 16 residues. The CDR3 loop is CASSSGTGTSSYEQYF. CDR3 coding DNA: TGCGCCAGCAGCTCTGGGACAGGGACTAGCTCCTACGAGCAGTACTTC.

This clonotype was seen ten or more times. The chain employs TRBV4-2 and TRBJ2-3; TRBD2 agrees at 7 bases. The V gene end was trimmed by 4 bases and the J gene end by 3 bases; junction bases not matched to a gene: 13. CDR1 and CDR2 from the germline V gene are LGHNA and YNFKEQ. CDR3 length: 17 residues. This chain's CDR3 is CASSPGSGSRGTDTQYF. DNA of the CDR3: TGTGCCAGCAGCCCTGGATCGGGCTCGCGGGGGACAGATACGCAGTATTTT.

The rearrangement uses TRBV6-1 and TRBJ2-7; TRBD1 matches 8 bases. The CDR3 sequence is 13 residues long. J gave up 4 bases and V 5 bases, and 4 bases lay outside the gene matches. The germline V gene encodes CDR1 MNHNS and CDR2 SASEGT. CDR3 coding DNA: TGTGCCAGCAGTCTTAACAGGGGGTACGAGCAGTACTTC. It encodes CASSLNRGYEQYF.

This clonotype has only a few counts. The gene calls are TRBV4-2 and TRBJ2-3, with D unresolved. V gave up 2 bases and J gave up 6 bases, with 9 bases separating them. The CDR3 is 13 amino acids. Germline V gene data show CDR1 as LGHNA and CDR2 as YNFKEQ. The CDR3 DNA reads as TGTGCCAGCAGCCAAAGGACCCGGGATACGCAGTATTTT. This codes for CASSQRTRDTQYF.

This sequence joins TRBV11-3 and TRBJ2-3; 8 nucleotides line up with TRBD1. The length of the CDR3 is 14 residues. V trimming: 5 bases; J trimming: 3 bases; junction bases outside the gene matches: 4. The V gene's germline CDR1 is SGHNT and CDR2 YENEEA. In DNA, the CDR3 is TGTGCCAGCAGCCTACGGACAGGGACAGATACGCAGTATTTT. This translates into CASSLRTGTDTQYF.

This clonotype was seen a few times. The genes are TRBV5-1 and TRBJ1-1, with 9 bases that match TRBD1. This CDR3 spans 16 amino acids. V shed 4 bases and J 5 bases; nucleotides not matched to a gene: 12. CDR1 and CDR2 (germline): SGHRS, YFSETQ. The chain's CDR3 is CASSPYPGTGLTEAFF. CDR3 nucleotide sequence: TGCGCCAGCAGCCCTTACCCCGGGACAGGGTTGACTGAAGCTTTCTTT. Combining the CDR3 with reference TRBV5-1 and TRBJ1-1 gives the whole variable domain KAGVTQTPRYLIKTRGQQVTLSCSPISGHRSVSWYQQTPGQGLQFLFEYFSETQRNKGNFPGRFSGRQFSNSRSEMNVSTLELGDSALYLCASSPYPGTGLTEAFFGQGTRLTVV.

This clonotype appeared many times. The CDR3 nucleotides read TGTGCCAGCGCTGGGACGGGTCATCAGCCCCAGCATTTT. It is translated as CASAGTGHQPQHF. The rearrangement joins TRBV12-3 or TRBV12-4 to TRBJ1-5, with a tentative D call TRBD1 (5 bases). The length of the CDR3 is 13 residues. V lost 8 bases and J 5 bases, leaving 13 bases between the germline ends.

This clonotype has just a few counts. The CDR3 DNA follows: TGTGCCAGCAGCTTAGGCCGTCCCACAGATACGCAGTATTTT. Its protein is CASSLGRPTDTQYF. The rearrangement joins TRBV7-6 to TRBJ2-3; the D is unclear. The germline CDR1 and CDR2 sequences are SGHVS and FNYEAQ. This CDR3 contains 14 residues. V lost 1 base to trimming and J lost 2 bases, with 7 bases between them.

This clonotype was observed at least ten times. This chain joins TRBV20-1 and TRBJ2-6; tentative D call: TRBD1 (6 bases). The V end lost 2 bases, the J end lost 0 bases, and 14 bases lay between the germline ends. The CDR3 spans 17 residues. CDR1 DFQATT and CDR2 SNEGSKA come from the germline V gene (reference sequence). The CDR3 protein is CSARRRQVPSGANVLTF. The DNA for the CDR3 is TGCAGTGCTAGAAGGAGACAGGTCCCCTCTGGGGCCAACGTCCTGACTTTC.

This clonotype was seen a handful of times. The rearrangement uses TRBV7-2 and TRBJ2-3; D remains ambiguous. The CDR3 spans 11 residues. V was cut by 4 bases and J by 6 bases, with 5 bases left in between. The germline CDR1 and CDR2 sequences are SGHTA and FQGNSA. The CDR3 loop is CASSSRDTQYF. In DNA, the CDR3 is TGTGCCAGCAGCTCAAGGGATACGCAGTATTTT.